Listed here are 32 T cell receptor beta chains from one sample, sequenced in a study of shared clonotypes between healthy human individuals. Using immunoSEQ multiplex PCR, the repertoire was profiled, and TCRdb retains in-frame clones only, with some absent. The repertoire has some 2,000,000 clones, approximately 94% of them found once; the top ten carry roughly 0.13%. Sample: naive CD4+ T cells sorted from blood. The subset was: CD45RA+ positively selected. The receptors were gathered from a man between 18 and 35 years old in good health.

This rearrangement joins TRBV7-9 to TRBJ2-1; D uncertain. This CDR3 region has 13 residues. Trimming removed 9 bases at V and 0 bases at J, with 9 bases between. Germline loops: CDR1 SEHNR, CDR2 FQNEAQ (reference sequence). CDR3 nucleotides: TGTGCCAGTGTCGGCGTCTCCTACAATGAGCAGTTCTTC. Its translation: CASVGVSYNEQFF.

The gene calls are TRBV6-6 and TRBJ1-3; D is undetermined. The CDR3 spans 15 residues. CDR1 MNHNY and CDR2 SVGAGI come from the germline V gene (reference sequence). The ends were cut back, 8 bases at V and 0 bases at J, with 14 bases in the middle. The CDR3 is CASLDDTLSGNTIYF. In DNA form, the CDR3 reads TGTGCCAGCCTTGATGACACTCTCTCTGGAAACACCATATATTTT.

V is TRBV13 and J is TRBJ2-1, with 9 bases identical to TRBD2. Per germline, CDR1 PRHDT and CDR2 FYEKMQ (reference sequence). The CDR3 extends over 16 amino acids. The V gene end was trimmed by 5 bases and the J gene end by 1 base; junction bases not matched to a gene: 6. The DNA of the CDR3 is TGTGCCAGCAGCCTACTAGCGGGTGGGTCCTACAATGAGCAGTTCTTC. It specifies CASSLLAGGSYNEQFF.

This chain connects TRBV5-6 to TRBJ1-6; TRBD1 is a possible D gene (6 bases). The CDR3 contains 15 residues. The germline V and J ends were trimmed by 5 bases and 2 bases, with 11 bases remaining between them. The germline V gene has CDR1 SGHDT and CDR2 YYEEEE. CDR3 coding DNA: TGTGCCAGCAGTTCAGGGGTGACCTATAATTCACCCCTCCACTTT. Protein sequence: CASSSGVTYNSPLHF.

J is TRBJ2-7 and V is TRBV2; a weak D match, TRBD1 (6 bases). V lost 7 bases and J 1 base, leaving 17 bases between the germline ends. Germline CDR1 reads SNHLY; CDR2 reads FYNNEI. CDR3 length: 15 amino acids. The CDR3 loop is CASITTGQPSYEQYF. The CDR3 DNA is TGTGCCAGCATTACGACAGGTCAACCTTCCTACGAGCAGTACTTC.

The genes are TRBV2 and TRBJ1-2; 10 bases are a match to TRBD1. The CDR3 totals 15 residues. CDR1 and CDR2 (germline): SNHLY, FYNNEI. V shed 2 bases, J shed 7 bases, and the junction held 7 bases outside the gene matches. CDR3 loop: CASSELGQGIAGYTF. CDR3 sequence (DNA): TGTGCCAGCAGTGAACTGGGACAGGGGATCGCTGGCTACACCTTC.

The CDR3 sequence: CASSADRVPYNEQFF. The DNA of the CDR3 is TGTGCCAGCAGCGCCGACCGGGTCCCCTACAATGAGCAGTTCTTC. This chain joins TRBV7-8 and TRBJ2-1; D call uncertain. Trimming took off 5 bases at V and 2 bases at J, with 13 bases between the two ends. Germline loops: CDR1 SGHVS, CDR2 FQNEAQ. The CDR3 runs 15 residues.

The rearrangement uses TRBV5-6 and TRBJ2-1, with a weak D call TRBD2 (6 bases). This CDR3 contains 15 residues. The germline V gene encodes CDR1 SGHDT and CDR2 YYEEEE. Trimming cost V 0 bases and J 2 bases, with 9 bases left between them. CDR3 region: CASSLVEGAYNEQFF. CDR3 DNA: TGTGCCAGCAGCTTGGTGGAGGGAGCCTACAATGAGCAGTTCTTC.

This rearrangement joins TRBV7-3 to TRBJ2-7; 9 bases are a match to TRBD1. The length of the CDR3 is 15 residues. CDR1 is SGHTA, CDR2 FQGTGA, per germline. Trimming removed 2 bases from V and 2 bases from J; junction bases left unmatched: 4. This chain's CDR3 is CASSLSGTGPYEQYF. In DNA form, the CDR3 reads TGTGCCAGCAGCTTATCCGGGACAGGGCCCTACGAGCAGTACTTC.

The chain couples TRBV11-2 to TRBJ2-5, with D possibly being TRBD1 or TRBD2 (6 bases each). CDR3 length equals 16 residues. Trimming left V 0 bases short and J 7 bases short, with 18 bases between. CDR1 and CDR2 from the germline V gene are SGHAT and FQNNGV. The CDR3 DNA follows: TGTGCCAGCAGCTTAGATGGGGTTAGGGGGGCCGGGACCCAGTACTTC. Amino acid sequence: CASSLDGVRGAGTQYF.

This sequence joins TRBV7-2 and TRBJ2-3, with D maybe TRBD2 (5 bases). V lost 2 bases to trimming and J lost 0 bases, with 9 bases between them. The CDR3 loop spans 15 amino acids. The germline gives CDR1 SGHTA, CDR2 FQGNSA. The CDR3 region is CASSLPRTSTDTQYF. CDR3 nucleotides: TGTGCCAGCAGCTTACCCAGGACTAGCACAGATACGCAGTATTTT.

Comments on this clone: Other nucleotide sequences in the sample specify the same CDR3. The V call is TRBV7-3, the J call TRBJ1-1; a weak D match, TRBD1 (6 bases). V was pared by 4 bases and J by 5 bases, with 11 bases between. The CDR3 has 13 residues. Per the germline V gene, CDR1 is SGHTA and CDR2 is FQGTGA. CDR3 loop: CASSSKGGTEAFF. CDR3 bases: TGTGCCAGCAGCTCAAAGGGGGGTACTGAAGCTTTCTTT.

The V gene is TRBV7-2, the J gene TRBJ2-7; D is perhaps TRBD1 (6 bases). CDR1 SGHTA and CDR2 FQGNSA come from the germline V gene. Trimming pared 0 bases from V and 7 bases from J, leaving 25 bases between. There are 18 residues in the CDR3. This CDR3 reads CASSLARLTGKGDGEQYF. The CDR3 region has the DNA TGTGCCAGCAGCTTAGCACGCCTAACAGGGAAAGGGGACGGGGAGCAGTACTTC.

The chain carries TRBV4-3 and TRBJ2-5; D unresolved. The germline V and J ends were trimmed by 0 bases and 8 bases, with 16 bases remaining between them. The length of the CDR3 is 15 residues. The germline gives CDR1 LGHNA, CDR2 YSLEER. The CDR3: CASSQESGPSDTQYF. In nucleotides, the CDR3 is TGCGCCAGCAGCCAAGAGTCAGGCCCCTCGGACACCCAGTACTTC.

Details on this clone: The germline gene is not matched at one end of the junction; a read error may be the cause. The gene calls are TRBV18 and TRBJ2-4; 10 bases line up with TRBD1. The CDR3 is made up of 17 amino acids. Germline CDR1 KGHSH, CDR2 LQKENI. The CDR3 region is CASSAPGQGVAKNIQYF. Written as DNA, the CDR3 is TGTGCCAGCTCAGCACCCGGACAGGGGGTAGCCAAAAACATTCAGTACTTC. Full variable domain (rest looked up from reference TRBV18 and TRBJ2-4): NAGVMQNPRHLVRRRGQEARLRCSPMKGHSHVYWYRQLPEEGLKFMVYLQKENIIDESGMPKERFSAEFPKEGPSILRIQQVVRGDSAAYFCASSAPGQGVAKNIQYFGAGTRLSVL.

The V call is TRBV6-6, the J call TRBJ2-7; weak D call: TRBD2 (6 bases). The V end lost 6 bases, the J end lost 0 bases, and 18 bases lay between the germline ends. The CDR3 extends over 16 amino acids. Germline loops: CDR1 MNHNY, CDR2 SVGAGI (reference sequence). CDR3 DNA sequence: TGTGCCAGCAGGGAGTCCCGCGGGGTCCCCTCCTACGAGCAGTACTTC. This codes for CASRESRGVPSYEQYF.

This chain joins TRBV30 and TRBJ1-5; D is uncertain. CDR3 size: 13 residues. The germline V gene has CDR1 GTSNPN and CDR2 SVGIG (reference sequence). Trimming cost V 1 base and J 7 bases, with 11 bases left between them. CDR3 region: CAWSADQNQPQHF. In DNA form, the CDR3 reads TGTGCCTGGAGTGCTGACCAGAACCAGCCCCAGCATTTT.

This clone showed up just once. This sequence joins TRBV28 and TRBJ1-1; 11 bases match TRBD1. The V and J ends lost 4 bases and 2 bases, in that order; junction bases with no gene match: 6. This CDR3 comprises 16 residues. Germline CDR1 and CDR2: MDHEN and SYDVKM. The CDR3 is CASSSGTGGLNTEAFF. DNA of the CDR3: TGTGCCAGCAGTTCCGGGACAGGGGGACTCAACACTGAAGCTTTCTTT.

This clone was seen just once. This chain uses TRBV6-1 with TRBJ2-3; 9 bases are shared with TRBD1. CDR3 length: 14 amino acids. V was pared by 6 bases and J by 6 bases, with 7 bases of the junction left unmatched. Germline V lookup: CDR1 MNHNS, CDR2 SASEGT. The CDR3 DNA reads TGTGCCAGCAGCCAAGGACAGGGGTCGGATACGCAGTATTTT. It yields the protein CASSQGQGSDTQYF.

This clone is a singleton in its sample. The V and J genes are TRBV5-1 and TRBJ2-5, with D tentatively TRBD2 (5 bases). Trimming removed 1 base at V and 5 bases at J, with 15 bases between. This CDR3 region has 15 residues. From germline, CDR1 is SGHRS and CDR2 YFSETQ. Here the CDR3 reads CASSLSGKRQETQYF. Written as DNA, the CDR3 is TGCGCCAGCAGCTTGTCCGGGAAAAGGCAGGAGACCCAGTACTTC.

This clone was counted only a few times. This CDR3 reads CASSSTTGVHNEKLFF. In DNA, the CDR3 is TGTGCCAGCAGCTCAACTACAGGGGTCCATAATGAAAAACTGTTTTTT. The gene calls are TRBV11-2 and TRBJ1-4; TRBD1 aligns across 7 bases. Losses at the gene ends were 4 bases for V and 4 bases for J; bases not matched to a gene: 9. CDR3 length: 16 amino acids. CDR1 is SGHAT and CDR2 is FQNNGV in the germline V gene.

CDR3 in amino acids: CAISGQGWGTDTQYF. The CDR3 bases are TGTGCCATCAGTGGACAGGGTTGGGGCACAGATACGCAGTATTTT. The rearrangement joins TRBV10-3 to TRBJ2-3; the match to TRBD1 covers 7 bases. The junction had 5 bases not matched to a gene; V was cut back by 4 bases and J by 1 base. Germline CDR1 and CDR2: ENHRY and SYGVKD. The CDR3 runs 15 residues.

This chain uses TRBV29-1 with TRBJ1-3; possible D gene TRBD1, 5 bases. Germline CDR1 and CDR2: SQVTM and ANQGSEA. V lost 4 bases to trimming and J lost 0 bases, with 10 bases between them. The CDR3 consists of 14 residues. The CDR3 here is CSVVGGNSGNTIYF. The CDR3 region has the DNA TGCAGCGTTGTTGGGGGGAACTCTGGAAACACCATATATTTT.

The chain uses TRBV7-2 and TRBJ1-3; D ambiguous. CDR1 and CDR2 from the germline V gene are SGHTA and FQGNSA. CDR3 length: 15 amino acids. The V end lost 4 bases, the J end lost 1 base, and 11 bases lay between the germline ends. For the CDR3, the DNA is TGTGCCAGCAGCTCTGAGCCGGGATCTGGAAACACCATATATTTT. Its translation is CASSSEPGSGNTIYF. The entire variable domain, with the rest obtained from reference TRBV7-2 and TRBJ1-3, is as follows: GAGVSQSPSNKVTEKGKDVELRCDPISGHTALYWYRQSLGQGLEFLIYFQGNSAPDKSGLPSDRFSAERTGGSVSTLTIQRTQQEDSAVYLCASSSEPGSGNTIYFGEGSWLTVV.

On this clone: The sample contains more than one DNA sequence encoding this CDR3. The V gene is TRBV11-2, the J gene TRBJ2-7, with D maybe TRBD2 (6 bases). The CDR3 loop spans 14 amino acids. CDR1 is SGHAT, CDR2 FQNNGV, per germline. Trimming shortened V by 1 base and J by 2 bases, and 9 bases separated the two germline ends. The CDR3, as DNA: TGTGCCAGCAGCTTAGCTAGCGCGACCTACGAGCAGTACTTC. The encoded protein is CASSLASATYEQYF.

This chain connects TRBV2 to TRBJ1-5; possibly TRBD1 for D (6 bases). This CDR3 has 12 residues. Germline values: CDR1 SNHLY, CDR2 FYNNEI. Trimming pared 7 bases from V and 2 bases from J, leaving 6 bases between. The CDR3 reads CASNRGNQPQHF. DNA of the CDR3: TGTGCCAGCAACAGGGGCAATCAGCCCCAGCATTTT.

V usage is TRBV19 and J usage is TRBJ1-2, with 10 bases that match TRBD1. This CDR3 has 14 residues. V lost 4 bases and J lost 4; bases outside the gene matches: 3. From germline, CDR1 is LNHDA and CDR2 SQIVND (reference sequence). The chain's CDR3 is CASSKGQGSYGYTF. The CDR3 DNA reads TGTGCCAGTAGTAAGGGACAGGGGTCCTATGGCTACACCTTC.

This CDR3 is CAISPGEGQPQHF. The DNA for the CDR3 is TGTGCCATCAGCCCAGGGGAGGGGCAGCCCCAGCATTTT. The gene calls are TRBV10-3 and TRBJ1-5; weak D call: TRBD1 (6 bases). The V end was cut by 6 bases, the J end by 7 bases, with 13 bases between. The CDR3 is 13 residues long. Germline CDR1 ENHRY, CDR2 SYGVKD.

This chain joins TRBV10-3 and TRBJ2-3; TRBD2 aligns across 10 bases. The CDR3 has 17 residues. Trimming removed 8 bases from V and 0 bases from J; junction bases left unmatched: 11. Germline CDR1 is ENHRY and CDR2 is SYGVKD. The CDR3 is CAIRRTSGLTSTDTQYF. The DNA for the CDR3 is TGTGCCATCCGGCGGACTAGCGGTTTGACTAGCACAGATACGCAGTATTTT.

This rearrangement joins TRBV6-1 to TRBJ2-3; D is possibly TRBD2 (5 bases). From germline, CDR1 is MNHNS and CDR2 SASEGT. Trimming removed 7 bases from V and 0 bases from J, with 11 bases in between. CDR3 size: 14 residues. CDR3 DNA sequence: TGTGCCAGCATTGAGGGCCGGAGCACAGATACGCAGTATTTT. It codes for CASIEGRSTDTQYF.

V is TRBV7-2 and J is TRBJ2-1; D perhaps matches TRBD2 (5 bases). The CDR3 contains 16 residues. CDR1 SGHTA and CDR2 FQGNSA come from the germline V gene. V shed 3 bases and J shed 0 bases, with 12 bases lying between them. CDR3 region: CASSFNGVSSYNEQFF. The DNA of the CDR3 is TGTGCCAGCAGCTTTAACGGGGTAAGCTCCTACAATGAGCAGTTCTTC.

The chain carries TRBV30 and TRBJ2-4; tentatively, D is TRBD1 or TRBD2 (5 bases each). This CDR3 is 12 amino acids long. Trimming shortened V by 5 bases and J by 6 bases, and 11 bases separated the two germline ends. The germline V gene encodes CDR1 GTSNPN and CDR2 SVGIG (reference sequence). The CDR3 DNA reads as TGTGCCTGGGAACCGGGACCAAACATTCAGTACTTC. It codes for CAWEPGPNIQYF. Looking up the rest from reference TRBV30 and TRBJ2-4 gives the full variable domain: SQTIHQWPATLVQPVGSPLSLECTVEGTSNPNLYWYRQAAGRGLQLLFYSVGIGQISSEVPQNLSASRPQDRQFILSSKKLLLSDSGFYLCAWEPGPNIQYFGAGTRLSVL.